These T cell receptor beta chains were read from a single sample in a study of somatic mutations in cytotoxic T cells in rheumatoid arthritis. Some clones are missing from TCRdb's copy, which holds only in-frame ones; the method was immunoSEQ multiplex PCR. The sample yields fewer than 25,000 clones, roughly 65% seen once. The specimen was CD8+ T cells sorted from blood. The receptor set was obtained from an adult with rheumatoid arthritis. Both conserved end residues are part of each CDR3. D genes are given only for firm matches. Rows may omit the clone size; those that give it use once, few, many or a size class.

CDR3 length	D gene	V gene	clone size	J gene	CDR3 DNA	CDR3 protein
14	TRBD1	TRBV11-2	-	TRBJ1-4	TGTGCCAGCAGCACCGGGACAGGGGGAGAAAAACTGTTTTTT	CASSTGTGGEKLFF
14	-	TRBV7-6	-	TRBJ2-1	TGTGCCAGCAGCTTAGCGGGGGCCTACAATGAGCAGTTCTTC	CASSLAGAYNEQFF
16	TRBD2	TRBV7-8	-	TRBJ2-3	TGTGCCAGCAGCTTCGGGAGGCTAGCGGTGGCAGATACGCAGTATTTT	CASSFGRLAVADTQYF
13	-	TRBV6-6	few	TRBJ2-7	TGTGCCAGCAGTTACCTGGCAGGCTACGAGCAGTACTTC	CASSYLAGYEQYF
12	-	TRBV10-2	-	TRBJ1-1	TGCGCCAGCATTGACCTTGACACTGAAGCTTTCTTT	CASIDLDTEAFF
15	-	TRBV4-3	-	TRBJ2-2	TGCGCCAGCAGCCAAGATGTAGGGAGTACCGGGGAGCTGTTTTTT	CASSQDVGSTGELFF
12	-	TRBV11-2	-	TRBJ1-1	TGTGCCAGCAGCTTAGTAGGGGCTGAAGCTTTCTTT	CASSLVGAEAFF
14	-	TRBV19	-	TRBJ2-5	TGTGCCAGTAGTGGGTTGAGTTTCCAAGAGACCCAGTACTTC	CASSGLSFQETQYF
16	-	TRBV13	-	TRBJ2-7	TGTGCCAGCAGCTTCCAGTTAGGCTCACTGTCCTACGAGCAGTACTTC	CASSFQLGSLSYEQYF
14	TRBD1	TRBV4-3	-	TRBJ2-7	TGCGCCAGCAGCCCCGGGACAGGGGCCTACGAGCAGTACTTC	CASSPGTGAYEQYF
15	-	TRBV5-1	few	TRBJ1-5	TGCGCCAGCAGCCCCAGTGATTATAGCAATCAGCCCCAGCATTTT	CASSPSDYSNQPQHF
16	TRBD2	TRBV13	few	TRBJ2-7	TGTGCCAGCAGCTCCCAACTAGCGGGCTTGCCCTACGAGCAGTACTTC	CASSSQLAGLPYEQYF
12	-	TRBV6-4	-	TRBJ2-1	TGTGCCACTTCGGGATTTAAGAATGAGCAGTTCTTC	CATSGFKNEQFF
14	TRBD2	TRBV7-2	-	TRBJ2-5	TGTGCCAGCAGCGCGGGACTAGCGAAAGAGACCCAGTACTTC	CASSAGLAKETQYF
15	-	TRBV7-9	-	TRBJ2-1	TGTGCCAGCAGCTCCCTCCTAGCCCCGGTTGAGGAGCAGTTCTTC	CASSSLLAPVEEQFF
14	TRBD1	TRBV7-9	-	TRBJ2-7	TGTGCCAGCAGCCTAGCACACAGGGGGAACGAGCAGTACTTC	CASSLAHRGNEQYF
16	TRBD2	TRBV25-1	-	TRBJ2-3	TGTGCCAGCAGTGAATATGGGCTAGCGGACACAGATACGCAGTATTTT	CASSEYGLADTDTQYF
14	-	TRBV10-2	-	TRBJ2-7	TGCGCCAGCAGTGTGACAGGGAGGAGCAACGAGCAGTACTTC	CASSVTGRSNEQYF
14	TRBD1	TRBV7-9	-	TRBJ2-7	TGTGCCAGCAGCCCCCAGGACAGGAACTACGAGCAGTACTTC	CASSPQDRNYEQYF
10	-	TRBV30	medium-sized	TRBJ2-7	TGTGCCTGGGGGCGGCACGAGCAGTACTTC	CAWGRHEQYF
13	-	TRBV10-3	-	TRBJ2-7	TGTGCCATCAGTGAGGGGGGAGGCTACGAGCAGTACTTC	CAISEGGGYEQYF
13	-	TRBV6-5	-	TRBJ2-3	TGTGCCAGCAGTTACCGGTCTACAGATACGCAGTATTTT	CASSYRSTDTQYF
19	TRBD2	TRBV19	-	TRBJ2-3	TGTGCCAGTAGTATAGAGGGGACTAGCGGGGGGGCGGGCACAGATACGCAGTATTTT	CASSIEGTSGGAGTDTQYF
13	-	TRBV2	-	TRBJ2-7	TGTGCCAGGCAGGGACCCGGGCCCCACGAGCAGTACTTC	CARQGPGPHEQYF
17	-	TRBV5-1	-	TRBJ2-2	TGCGCCAGCAGCTTGGAAGGGGTTGGGACGGCCACCGGGGAGCTGTTTTTT	CASSLEGVGTATGELFF
15	-	TRBV2	-	TRBJ2-1	TGTGCCAGCAGTCACGGACTTGACTCCTACAATGAGCAGTTCTTC	CASSHGLDSYNEQFF
12	-	TRBV27	-	TRBJ2-7	TGTGCCAGCAGCAGCGGCTCCTACGAGCAGTACTTC	CASSSGSYEQYF
16	-	TRBV5-6	-	TRBJ2-2	TGTGCCAGCAGCTTGTGGGGGTCGTATTACACCGGGGAGCTGTTTTTT	CASSLWGSYYTGELFF
14	TRBD1	TRBV4-2	-	TRBJ2-7	TGTGCCAGCAGCCAAGATGGGACAGCCCGAATGGAGTACTTC	CASSQDGTARMEYF
11	-	TRBV5-1	-	TRBJ2-7	TGCGCCAGCAGCTTGGGCTACGAGCAGTACTTC	CASSLGYEQYF
15	TRBD2	TRBV7-2	few	TRBJ2-1	TGTGCCAGCAGCGTATACGGGGGGGACTACAATGAGCAGTTCTTC	CASSVYGGDYNEQFF
15	-	TRBV19	-	TRBJ1-5	TGTGCCAGTAGTATAGATCTGGCCAGAAATCAGCCCCAGCATTTT	CASSIDLARNQPQHF
18	TRBD2	TRBV28	-	TRBJ2-2	TGTGCCAGCACCGACCCATCCGTAGCGGGGGCGAACACCGGGGAGCTGTTTTTT	CASTDPSVAGANTGELFF
13	-	TRBV6-5	once	TRBJ2-2	TGTGCCAGCAGTGTAACAGTCACCGGGGAGCTGTTTTTT	CASSVTVTGELFF
15	-	TRBV7-9	-	TRBJ2-5	TGTGCCAGCAGCTTAGCGAGGAGCTCCCAAGAGACCCAGTACTTC	CASSLARSSQETQYF
12	-	TRBV29-1	-	TRBJ2-7	TGCAGCGTTGAAGGGGACCGCTACGAGCAGTACTTC	CSVEGDRYEQYF
14	-	TRBV6-5	-	TRBJ2-5	TGTGCCAGCAGTTACGAGGGGGTTTGGGAGACCCAGTACTTC	CASSYEGVWETQYF
15	-	TRBV27	-	TRBJ2-7	TGTGCCAGCAGTTTACGGGACTCTACTAACTACGAGCAGTACTTC	CASSLRDSTNYEQYF
16	TRBD1	TRBV28	-	TRBJ2-1	TGTGCCAGCAGTCCCCACAGACAGGGGGCCTACAATGAGCAGTTCTTC	CASSPHRQGAYNEQFF
12	TRBD1	TRBV6-5	medium-sized	TRBJ2-7	TGTGCCAGCAGTTCCTCAGGGGGCGAGCAGTACTTC	CASSSSGGEQYF
18	TRBD1	TRBV7-9	-	TRBJ1-4	TGTGCCAGCAGCCCCCAAGGGACAGGGGTGGCGACTAATGAAAAACTGTTTTTT	CASSPQGTGVATNEKLFF
16	TRBD1	TRBV29-1	few	TRBJ1-2	TGCAGCGTTGAAGATATGGACAGGCAGATTAACTATGGCTACACCTTC	CSVEDMDRQINYGYTF
12	TRBD1	TRBV29-1	-	TRBJ2-7	TGCAGCGTGGACAGGGGGGACTACGAGCAGTACTTC	CSVDRGDYEQYF
13	-	TRBV27	-	TRBJ2-7	TGTGCCAGCAGTTACTCGACTAGTTCCGAGCAGTACTTC	CASSYSTSSEQYF
13	-	TRBV25-1	-	TRBJ2-2	TGTGCCAGCAGTGGGGCGGCAGCCGGGGAGCTGTTTTTT	CASSGAAAGELFF
16	-	TRBV6-5	-	TRBJ1-2	TGTGCCAGCAGTTATACCTCCCGGACAACGGGCTATGGCTACACCTTC	CASSYTSRTTGYGYTF
15	TRBD2	TRBV4-3	-	TRBJ2-1	TGCGCCAGCAGCCAAGATTCTGGGACTAGCGGGGGGCAGTTCTTC	CASSQDSGTSGGQFF
14	-	TRBV5-5	-	TRBJ1-5	TGTGCCAGCAGCTTCGAGGGTGGCAATCAGCCCCAGCATTTT	CASSFEGGNQPQHF
13	-	TRBV13	-	TRBJ1-1	TGTGCCAGCAGCTGGGGACTCAAACCTGGAGCTTTCTTT	CASSWGLKPGAFF
14	-	TRBV4-3	-	TRBJ2-4	TGCGCCAGCACCCCGGGACACGAAAAAAACATTCAGTACTTC	CASTPGHEKNIQYF
15	-	TRBV7-9	-	TRBJ2-1	TGTGCCAGCAGCTTAGATGGGAGCTCCTACAATGAGCAGTTCTTC	CASSLDGSSYNEQFF
14	-	TRBV11-2	-	TRBJ2-1	TGTGCCAGCAGCTTAGAGCGGGGGCACAATGAGCAGTTCTTC	CASSLERGHNEQFF
13	-	TRBV5-4	-	TRBJ1-4	TGTGCCAGCAGCCGCGAGGGGAAAGAAAAACTGTTTTTT	CASSREGKEKLFF
12	-	TRBV10-3	-	TRBJ1-1	TGTGCCATCGGAGAGGTTAGCACTGAAGCTTTCTTT	CAIGEVSTEAFF
12	TRBD1	TRBV19	-	TRBJ1-2	TGTGCCACCTCGGGACAGGGATTAATCTACACCTTC	CATSGQGLIYTF
14	-	TRBV28	once	TRBJ1-1	TGTGCCAGCAGTCCTACCTCGACAGAATCGAAAGCTTTCTTT	CASSPTSTESKAFF
13	-	TRBV6-1	-	TRBJ1-1	TGTGCCAGCAGTGATCTCCTGGTCACTGAAGCTTTCTTT	CASSDLLVTEAFF
16	TRBD1	TRBV4-3	-	TRBJ1-1	TGCGCCAGCAGCCAATTCCCGGGACAGGGGGCCGGTGAAGCTTTCTTT	CASSQFPGQGAGEAFF
14	-	TRBV13	-	TRBJ2-5	TGTGCCAGCAGCTTAAAGGGGGTCCAAGAGACCCAGTACTTC	CASSLKGVQETQYF